This T cell receptor beta chain appears in the sequencing data of a study of naive and memory T cell subsets. Notes on the study in general: Clonotypes are single alpha or beta chains, not paired receptors. Especially in CD8 cells, naive repertoires contained a few larger clonotypes, possibly CD45RA-re-expressing memory cells.

For this clonotype: Antigen specificity is unknown.

From the second PCR step, alpha and beta chains were amplified apart. Four subsets defined by CD45RA and CD27 were sorted after CD3, CD4, CD8 and live/dead staining. An equimolar mix of two oligonucleotides served as the beta constant-region primer for TRBC1 and TRBC2. Nested alpha and beta constant-region primers with the SP2 primer drove four PCR rounds on ligated cDNA. A single record per CDR3 protein comes from TCRdb applying MiXCR to the UMI-ligation and nested PCR reads. The sample records approximately 150,000 distinct CDR3 sequences, roughly a fifth being singletons. The clonotype was recovered from a human donor in good health. Sequenced: naive CD8+ T cells from blood.

The CDR3 protein is CSAANRDAGSYEQYF. The DNA for the CDR3 is TGCAGTGCCGCGAACCGGGACGCCGGTTCCTACGAGCAGTACTTC. The J gene is TRBJ2-7, the V gene TRBV20-1, with D perhaps being TRBD1 or TRBD2 (5 bases each). The CDR3 loop spans 15 amino acids. Germline CDR1 reads DFQATT; CDR2 reads SNEGSKA (reference sequence). V was pared by 6 bases and J by 1 base, with 19 bases between.